Listed below are T cell receptor beta chains from one sample, sequenced in a study of a mutant IDH1 vaccine in newly diagnosed glioma. The data were produced by immunoSEQ multiplex PCR, yet TCRdb's version contains in-frame clones alone and is incomplete. The sample holds roughly 70,000 clones, about 86% seen once. The sample in question was PBMCs, obtained from a glioma patient treated with radiotherapy, temozolomide or both. The receptors were sampled from a man aged 25-45 years with glioma. Both conserved end residues are part of each CDR3. The order of the fields is clone size, J gene, V gene, D gene, CDR3 DNA, CDR3 protein. D genes are given only for firm matches. Clone size is shown for a subset of rows, as once, few, many or a class of expanded clone.

abundance: -
j_gene: TRBJ2-3
v_gene: TRBV6-6
d_gene: TRBD2
CDR3nt: TGTGCCAGCAGCCCACCACCTTATTCCGGGACTAGCGAGTATTTT
CDR3aa: CASSPPPYSGTSEYF

abundance: -
j_gene: TRBJ2-3
v_gene: TRBV2
d_gene: TRBD2
CDR3nt: TGTGCCAGCAGGGCTAGCGGGGGGCTTCCGAGCACAGATACGCAGTATTTT
CDR3aa: CASRASGGLPSTDTQYF

abundance: -
j_gene: TRBJ1-2
v_gene: TRBV30
d_gene: -
CDR3nt: TGTGCCTGGAAGGGAGAGGATGGCTACACCTTC
CDR3aa: CAWKGEDGYTF

abundance: -
j_gene: TRBJ1-1
v_gene: TRBV19
d_gene: -
CDR3nt: TGTGCCAGTACCTTGAGGACGGAAATTCATGAAGCTTTCTTT
CDR3aa: CASTLRTEIHEAFF

abundance: -
j_gene: TRBJ2-3
v_gene: TRBV19
d_gene: -
CDR3nt: TGTGCCAGTAGTATGGTAAGGACAGGGAGGGGGCCAGATACGCAGTATTTT
CDR3aa: CASSMVRTGRGPDTQYF

abundance: few
j_gene: TRBJ1-5
v_gene: TRBV5-1
d_gene: -
CDR3nt: TGCGCCAGCAGCCTAGGTGGGGGCAATCAGCCCCAGCATTTT
CDR3aa: CASSLGGGNQPQHF

abundance: -
j_gene: TRBJ2-3
v_gene: TRBV19
d_gene: TRBD2
CDR3nt: TGTGCCAGTCGTCGGGGGACAGCCGGGACTAGCGGACCTCGCACAGATACGCAGTATTTT
CDR3aa: CASRRGTAGTSGPRTDTQYF

abundance: -
j_gene: TRBJ2-3
v_gene: TRBV2
d_gene: TRBD1
CDR3nt: TGTGCCAGCAGTGACCCTGACAGGGGGAGCACAGATACGCAGTATTTT
CDR3aa: CASSDPDRGSTDTQYF

abundance: -
j_gene: TRBJ1-2
v_gene: TRBV7-9
d_gene: -
CDR3nt: TGTGCCAGCAGCTTAGGCCCGGGTCCCCAATATGGCTACACCTTC
CDR3aa: CASSLGPGPQYGYTF

abundance: few
j_gene: TRBJ1-1
v_gene: TRBV14
d_gene: TRBD1
CDR3nt: TGTGCCAGCAGCCAGGACAGGGGAAACACTGAAGCTTTCTTT
CDR3aa: CASSQDRGNTEAFF

abundance: -
j_gene: TRBJ1-6
v_gene: TRBV5-1
d_gene: TRBD1
CDR3nt: TGCGCCAGCAGCGTCACAGGGGCGAGCTCCTATAATTCACCCCTCCACTTT
CDR3aa: CASSVTGASSYNSPLHF

abundance: -
j_gene: TRBJ2-5
v_gene: TRBV5-1
d_gene: -
CDR3nt: TGCGCCAGCAGCTTGGGGAGGGGAAGCGAGACCCAGTACTTC
CDR3aa: CASSLGRGSETQYF

abundance: -
j_gene: TRBJ2-2
v_gene: TRBV27
d_gene: TRBD1
CDR3nt: TGTGCCAGCAGTATACCCTGGACAGGGGGCTCCGGGGAGCTGTTTTTT
CDR3aa: CASSIPWTGGSGELFF

abundance: -
j_gene: TRBJ1-2
v_gene: TRBV18
d_gene: -
CDR3nt: TGTGCCAGCTCACCATCTCCTCCGACTGGCTACACCTTC
CDR3aa: CASSPSPPTGYTF

abundance: -
j_gene: TRBJ2-5
v_gene: TRBV7-9
d_gene: TRBD2
CDR3nt: TGTGCCAGCAGCTTGACGAGCCTGCGGGGGGAGACCCAGTACTTC
CDR3aa: CASSLTSLRGETQYF

abundance: -
j_gene: TRBJ2-5
v_gene: TRBV7-8
d_gene: TRBD1
CDR3nt: TGTGCCAGGTGGACAGGAGAAGAGACCCAGTACTTC
CDR3aa: CARWTGEETQYF

abundance: -
j_gene: TRBJ1-4
v_gene: TRBV12-5
d_gene: -
CDR3nt: TGTGCTAGTGGTTTGATCACCGGACTCTCGAATGAAAAACTGTTTTTT
CDR3aa: CASGLITGLSNEKLFF

abundance: -
j_gene: TRBJ1-4
v_gene: TRBV5-1
d_gene: -
CDR3nt: TGCGCCAGCAGCTGGGGCGCCGGAAATCAAAATGAAAAACTGTTTTTT
CDR3aa: CASSWGAGNQNEKLFF

abundance: -
j_gene: TRBJ1-1
v_gene: TRBV9
d_gene: TRBD1
CDR3nt: TGTGCCAGCAGCGTAGGGGGACAGGGGCCTGAAGCTTTCTTT
CDR3aa: CASSVGGQGPEAFF

abundance: -
j_gene: TRBJ2-5
v_gene: TRBV7-9
d_gene: -
CDR3nt: TGTGCCAGCAGCTTAGCGTTGGAGACCCAGTACTTC
CDR3aa: CASSLALETQYF

abundance: -
j_gene: TRBJ1-5
v_gene: TRBV30
d_gene: -
CDR3nt: TGTGCCTGGGGGGGTTCCAGCAATCAGCCCCAGCATTTT
CDR3aa: CAWGGSSNQPQHF

abundance: -
j_gene: TRBJ1-1
v_gene: TRBV5-5
d_gene: -
CDR3nt: TGTGCCAGCAAAAATTCTAACGCTGAAGCTTTCTTT
CDR3aa: CASKNSNAEAFF

abundance: -
j_gene: TRBJ1-4
v_gene: TRBV18
d_gene: -
CDR3nt: TGTGCCAGCTCACCAGCTAGAGGGGCAATAGCAACTAATGAAAAACTGTTTTTT
CDR3aa: CASSPARGAIATNEKLFF

abundance: -
j_gene: TRBJ2-7
v_gene: TRBV20-1
d_gene: -
CDR3nt: TGCAGTGCTGGGAGAGACGAGCAGTACTTC
CDR3aa: CSAGRDEQYF

abundance: -
j_gene: TRBJ1-1
v_gene: TRBV30
d_gene: -
CDR3nt: TGTGCCTGGACCCCCCCGCGAGGGGCCCGGGTCACTTTCTTT
CDR3aa: CAWTPPRGARVTFF

abundance: -
j_gene: TRBJ1-4
v_gene: TRBV5-1
d_gene: -
CDR3nt: TGCGCCAGCAGGGTCAAATACGACACCGAAAAACTGTTTTTT
CDR3aa: CASRVKYDTEKLFF

abundance: once
j_gene: TRBJ1-1
v_gene: TRBV6-1
d_gene: -
CDR3nt: TGTGCCAGCAGAAAACAGCTTCTGATGAACACTGAAGCTTTCTTT
CDR3aa: CASRKQLLMNTEAFF

abundance: -
j_gene: TRBJ1-4
v_gene: TRBV27
d_gene: -
CDR3nt: TGTGCCAGCAGCTTAGGGGGGGTCGAAAAACTGTTTTTT
CDR3aa: CASSLGGVEKLFF

abundance: -
j_gene: TRBJ2-1
v_gene: TRBV7-9
d_gene: -
CDR3nt: TGTGCCAGCAGTCGCCCTTTTCGAGAGACAGTCGTCTACAATGAGCAGTTCTTC
CDR3aa: CASSRPFRETVVYNEQFF